Shown below are 14 T cell receptor beta chains from a single sample sequenced in a study of shared clonotypes between healthy human individuals. TCRdb's table, derived via immunoSEQ multiplex PCR, lists solely in-frame clones and lacks some. Altogether around 1.9 million clones are present, roughly 91% being singletons, with the ten largest covering 1.5% to 2%. Selected positively for CCR7 and CD45RO-negative, naive CD8 cells excluded terminally differentiated effector memory CD45RA+ cells. Sequencing was performed on naive CD8+ T cells from PBMCs. All receptors derive from a man between 18 and 35 years old in good health. Some clones in this sample may be carry-over from other donors' samples.

The gene calls are TRBV27 and TRBJ2-1; TRBD2 matches 9 bases. V gave up 8 bases and J gave up 2 bases; unmatched junction bases: 7. Germline V lookup: CDR1 MNHEY, CDR2 SMNVEV (reference sequence). The CDR3 has 15 residues. The CDR3 DNA reads TGTGCCAGCGGTACTAGCGGGTCTCCCTACAATGAGCAGTTCTTC. It encodes CASGTSGSPYNEQFF.

The genes are TRBV2 and TRBJ2-1; 8 positions match TRBD2. The germline CDR1 and CDR2 sequences are SNHLY and FYNNEI. The CDR3 totals 14 residues. V dropped 10 bases and J dropped 8; count of bases not matched to a gene: 13. CDR3 bases: TGTGCCACCCAACCGGGACTAGTTTACCATGAGCAGTTCTTC. As protein: CATQPGLVYHEQFF.

The genes are TRBV10-3 and TRBJ2-7, with unresolved D. V dropped 3 bases and J dropped 4 bases, with 13 bases sitting between them. Germline loops: CDR1 ENHRY, CDR2 SYGVKD. This CDR3 is built from 14 residues. CDR3 in amino acids: CAISDWTQEYEQYF. In nucleotides, the CDR3 is TGTGCCATCAGTGACTGGACCCAGGAATACGAGCAGTACTTC.

The rearrangement uses TRBV27 and TRBJ1-2; D unclear. Trimming pared 7 bases from V and 2 bases from J, leaving 17 bases between. Germline-derived CDR1 and CDR2 are MNHEY and SMNVEV (reference sequence). This CDR3 region has 15 residues. The CDR3: CASTPSDTANYGYTF. CDR3 coding DNA: TGTGCCAGCACCCCCTCAGACACCGCCAACTATGGCTACACCTTC.

The chain employs TRBV5-1 and TRBJ2-1; 7 nucleotides line up with TRBD2. V was clipped by 0 bases and J by 8 bases; unmatched bases: 8. The CDR3 has 15 residues. Per the germline V gene, CDR1 is SGHRS and CDR2 is YFSETQ. The CDR3: CASSLARTSPYEQFF. CDR3 nucleotides: TGCGCCAGCAGCTTGGCTAGGACTAGTCCATATGAGCAGTTCTTC. Based on the CDR3 plus reference TRBV5-1 and TRBJ2-1, the full variable domain is KAGVTQTPRYLIKTRGQQVTLSCSPISGHRSVSWYQQTPGQGLQFLFEYFSETQRNKGNFPGRFSGRQFSNSRSEMNVSTLELGDSALYLCASSLARTSPYEQFFGPGTRLTVL.

This clone appeared once. The J gene is TRBJ2-7, the V gene TRBV28, with D possibly TRBD2 on 5 matching bases. Trimming cost V 6 bases and J 5 bases, with 20 bases left between them. Germline-derived CDR1 and CDR2 are MDHEN and SYDVKM. CDR3 length: 15 residues. Here the CDR3 DNA reads TGTGCCAGCAGCAAGGAAAAGGCCCGGGGAGACGAGCAGTACTTC. Protein sequence: CASSKEKARGDEQYF.

The V and J genes are TRBV5-4 and TRBJ2-1, with D hard to call. The CDR3 totals 13 residues. The V end lost 1 base, the J end lost 9 bases, and 11 bases lay between the germline ends. The germline gives CDR1 SGHNT, CDR2 YYREEE (reference sequence). The DNA of the CDR3 is TGTGCCAGCAGCTTGAGGGCTGTCACTGAGCAGTTCTTC. Translation: CASSLRAVTEQFF.

The genes are TRBV28 and TRBJ2-5; 8 nucleotides match TRBD2. The CDR3 is made up of 15 amino acids. After removal of 5 bases from V and 4 bases from J, the junction contained 9 bases not matched to a gene. The germline V gene encodes CDR1 MDHEN and CDR2 SYDVKM. CDR3 sequence (DNA): TGTGCCAGCAGTCTCTACGGGGGGGTTGGAGAGACCCAGTACTTC. Its translation: CASSLYGGVGETQYF.

This sequence joins TRBV6-1 and TRBJ1-2, with unresolved D. V dropped 3 bases and J dropped 4 bases, with 6 bases sitting between them. Germline CDR1 and CDR2: MNHNS and SASEGT. This CDR3 spans 12 amino acids. The CDR3, as DNA: TGTGCCAGCAGTGATTACCTCTATGGCTACACCTTC. Amino acids: CASSDYLYGYTF.

This clone was counted a few times. The sample carries other DNA sequences with the same CDR3. The V gene is TRBV4-1, the J gene TRBJ1-1; perhaps TRBD1 as D (6 bases). In germline, CDR1 is MGHRA, CDR2 YSYEKL. This CDR3 contains 14 residues. V lost 1 base to trimming and J lost 3 bases, with 9 bases between them. CDR3 DNA: TGCGCCAGCAGCCAAGTTGAGGGGGACACTGAAGCTTTCTTT. It yields the protein CASSQVEGDTEAFF.

CDR3 region: CASSPPTVVYGYTF. The CDR3 region has the DNA TGCGCCAGCAGCCCCCCGACAGTTGTCTATGGCTACACCTTC. The chain uses TRBV4-1 and TRBJ1-2; D is possibly TRBD1 (5 bases). The CDR3 is 14 amino acids. Germline V gives CDR1 MGHRA, CDR2 YSYEKL. The germline V and J ends were trimmed by 4 bases and 4 bases, with 13 bases remaining between them.

The gene calls are TRBV6-6 and TRBJ2-7, with a weak D call TRBD2 (6 bases). CDR3 length equals 15 residues. CDR1 is MNHNY and CDR2 is SVGAGI in the germline V gene (reference sequence). With 2 bases removed from V and 4 bases from J, the gap between germline ends came to 15 bases. CDR3 DNA: TGTGCCAGCAGTTACGCCTTATCGACTAGTTACGAGCAGTACTTC. Translation gives CASSYALSTSYEQYF.

The V and J genes are TRBV6-1 and TRBJ2-7; 9 bases match TRBD1. Per the germline V gene, CDR1 is MNHNS and CDR2 is SASEGT. Germline trimming cut 8 bases from V and 3 bases from J; bases unmatched to any gene: 5. The CDR3 consists of 13 residues. The CDR3: CASCGTGIYEQYF. The CDR3 region has the DNA TGTGCCAGCTGTGGGACAGGGATCTACGAGCAGTACTTC.

The gene calls are TRBV4-2 and TRBJ1-2; 7 bases map to TRBD1. J gave up 4 bases and V 0 bases, and 11 bases lay outside the gene matches. The CDR3 is 17 amino acids. Germline V CDR1 and CDR2: LGHNA, YNFKEQ. CDR3 DNA: TGTGCCAGCAGCCAAGATGGAGTCCAGGGGGGGAGCTATGGCTACACCTTC. Residues: CASSQDGVQGGSYGYTF.